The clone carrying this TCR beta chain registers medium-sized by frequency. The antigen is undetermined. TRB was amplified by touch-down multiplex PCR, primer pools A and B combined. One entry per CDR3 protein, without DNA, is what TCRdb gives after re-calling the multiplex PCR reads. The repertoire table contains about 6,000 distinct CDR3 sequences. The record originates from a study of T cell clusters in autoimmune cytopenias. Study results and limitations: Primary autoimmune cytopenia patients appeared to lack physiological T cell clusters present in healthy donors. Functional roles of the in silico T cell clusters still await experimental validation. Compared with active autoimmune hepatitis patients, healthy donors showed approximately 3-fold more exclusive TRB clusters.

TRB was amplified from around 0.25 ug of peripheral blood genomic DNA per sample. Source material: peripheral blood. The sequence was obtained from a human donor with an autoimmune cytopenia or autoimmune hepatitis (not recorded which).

CDR3 region: CASSYSRGHEQYF. This rearrangement joins TRBV6-5 to TRBJ2-7; TCRdb proposes TRBD2, but this gene call is untestable without DNA. Per the germline V gene, CDR1 is MNHEY and CDR2 is SVGAGI. The CDR3 is 13 residues long.